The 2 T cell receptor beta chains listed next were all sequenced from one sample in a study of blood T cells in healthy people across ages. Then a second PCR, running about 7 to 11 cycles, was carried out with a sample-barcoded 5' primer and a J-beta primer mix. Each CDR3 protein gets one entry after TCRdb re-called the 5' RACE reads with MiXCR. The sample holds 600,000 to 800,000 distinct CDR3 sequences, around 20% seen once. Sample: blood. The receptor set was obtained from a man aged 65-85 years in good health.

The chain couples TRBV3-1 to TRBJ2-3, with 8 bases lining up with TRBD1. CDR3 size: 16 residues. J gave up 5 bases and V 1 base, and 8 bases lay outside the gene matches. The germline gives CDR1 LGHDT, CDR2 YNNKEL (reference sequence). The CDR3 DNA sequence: TGTGCCAGCAGCCAAGGTTTTACAGGGGGTATAGATACGCAGTATTTT. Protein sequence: CASSQGFTGGIDTQYF.

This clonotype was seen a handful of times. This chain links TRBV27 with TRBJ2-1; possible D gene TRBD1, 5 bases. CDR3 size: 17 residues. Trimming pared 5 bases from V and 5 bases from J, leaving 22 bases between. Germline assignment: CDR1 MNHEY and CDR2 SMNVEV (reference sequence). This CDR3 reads CASSPNRVQRGHNEQFF. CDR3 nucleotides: TGTGCCAGCAGTCCGAACCGGGTCCAAAGGGGCCACAATGAGCAGTTCTTC.